Measured by frequency, the clone carrying this T cell receptor (beta chain) is medium-sized. Its antigen is not known. Each sample's input was 200 to 300 ng genomic DNA, about 38,000 genome equivalents. TRB rearrangements were amplified by touch-down multiplex PCR with mixed TRB-A/B primers. After re-calling the multiplex PCR reads, TCRdb lists one entry per CDR3 protein, DNA absent. The data include a few thousand distinct CDR3 sequences; the top ten clones carry approximately 20%. The data were taken from a study of T cell clusters in autoimmune cytopenias. About the research overall: Per sample, median TRB depth was roughly 50,000 reads, yielding a median roughly 2,000 distinct clonotypes.

General study findings and limits: A dominant lymphoma-associated repertoire apparently masked the cluster-lack signature in secondary cytopenia versus chronic lymphocytic leukemia. Clustering suggested that physiological T cell clusters were missing in primary autoimmune cytopenia patients. TRB repertoire shifts in secondary cytopenia and chronic lymphocytic leukemia mostly reflected lymphoma, not autoimmunity.

Germline V gene sequence: CDR1 MNHEY, CDR2 SVGAGI. CDR3 length: 14 amino acids. This clonotype was sampled from a human donor with an autoimmune cytopenia or autoimmune hepatitis (not recorded which). The sample comprised peripheral blood. The chain joins TRBV6-5 to TRBJ1-1; TCRdb outputs TRBD1, but without DNA this stays unchecked. The CDR3 spells CASSRYTDRGSAFF.